This TCR beta chain was recovered during a study of TIL therapy for anti-PD-1-resistant metastatic lung cancer. For the study at large: Tumor harvest preceded PD-1/PD-L1 blockade, followed by nivolumab treatment.

This was the immunoSEQ v3 assay. The method was immunoSEQ multiplex PCR; TCRdb's version includes in-frame clones alone and lacks a portion of them. This sample has fewer than 25,000 clones, with 70% to 80% found just once. This sample's time point: pre-treatment sample, taken before nivolumab and TIL therapy. V lost 5 bases to trimming and J lost 3 bases, with 13 bases between them. The CDR3 runs 15 residues. The germline CDR1 and CDR2 sequences are SSHAT and FNYEAQ (reference sequence). This TCR was recovered from a person aged 25-85 years with non-small cell lung cancer. The V call is TRBV7-7, the J call TRBJ1-4, with a tentative D call TRBD1 (5 bases). The sequences come from blood, collected at baseline. The CDR3 loop is CASSVGAGSNEKLFF. Written as DNA, the CDR3 is TGTGCCAGCAGCGTAGGGGCAGGGTCTAATGAAAAACTGTTTTTT.